Described below is a single T cell receptor (beta chain) sequence and its context. Its antigen remains undetermined. No base quality values were provided; no much bigger clone lies one nucleotide off. TCRbeta CDR3 regions were amplified from genomic DNA by means of the immunoSEQ Assay, a bias-controlled multiplex PCR. On the study's bioinformatics: The number of nucleated cells in each sample was estimated from the amplification of reference gene primers within the assay. To quantify the absolute abundance of each unique TCRbeta CDR3 rearrangement, sequence reads were collapsed and filtered. For each sample, productive Simpson clonality was calculated as the square root of Simpson's diversity index across productive rearrangements. TCRdb stores this immuneACCESS table with in-frame sequences only. Part of the clones is absent; in the studies checked, under half of the shortfall reflects unresolved V genes, and no reason is known for the rest. That table supplies the V and J calls and clone size; D and trimming were determined from the DNA. In this sample the table shows some 31,000 clones, 92% of which occur a single time. 2% to 2.5% of the sample lies in the top ten.

The CDR3 goes from the cysteine to the phenylalanine over 16 residues. This entry keeps only the CDR3 DNA: 48 bases, framed from base 1. Looking up the germline V gene (reference sequence) yields CDR1 SGHNT and CDR2 YYREEE. V is cut by 4 bases and J by 4 bases, and the space between the germline ends is 20 bases. The sample is drawn from a study of blood T cell repertoires in COVID-19 (TCRdb year 2020). About the investigation overall: Samples covering the acute and convalescent phases of COVID-19 were provided by collaborators in the United States, Italy and Spain. Samples were obtained from the ongoing ImmuneRACE study (first 160 participants) and from 1,254 subjects provided by 6 global collaborators. HLA class I and class II types, where available, came from metadata supplied by the sample provider rather than from assay-based typing. Deeply sampled blood TCRbeta repertoires from subjects exposed to, actively infected with, or recovered from COVID-19 were included in the dataset. The material from the prospective study consisted of cDNA or gDNA derived from T cells, B-cell-depleted T cells, or PBMCs. The repertoires were made available in a free public database intended to serve as a resource for research on the immune response to SARS-CoV-2. A de-identified subject ID, COVID-19 status, age in years and sex were almost always included in the sample metadata. What the work shows at the level of the full study, not this receptor alone: The quantity of clinical and demographic metadata differed by source and by participant and was supplied without curation.

Collaborating institutions collected whole blood in K2EDTA tubes following their own protocols. For TCRbeta analysis, collaborators shipped samples as frozen whole blood, isolated PBMCs, or DNA extracted from either of those sample types. This TCR was recovered from a man aged 50 to 59 with active COVID-19. The chain links TRBV5-4 with TRBJ2-5; TRBD2 is perhaps the D gene, given 6 matching bases. The sample comprised peripheral blood. The DNA sequence follows: TGTGCCAGCAGCGGTGAGGAGGGCCCGACCAGAGAGACCCAGTACTTC. Its translation reads: CASSGEEGPTRETQYF.